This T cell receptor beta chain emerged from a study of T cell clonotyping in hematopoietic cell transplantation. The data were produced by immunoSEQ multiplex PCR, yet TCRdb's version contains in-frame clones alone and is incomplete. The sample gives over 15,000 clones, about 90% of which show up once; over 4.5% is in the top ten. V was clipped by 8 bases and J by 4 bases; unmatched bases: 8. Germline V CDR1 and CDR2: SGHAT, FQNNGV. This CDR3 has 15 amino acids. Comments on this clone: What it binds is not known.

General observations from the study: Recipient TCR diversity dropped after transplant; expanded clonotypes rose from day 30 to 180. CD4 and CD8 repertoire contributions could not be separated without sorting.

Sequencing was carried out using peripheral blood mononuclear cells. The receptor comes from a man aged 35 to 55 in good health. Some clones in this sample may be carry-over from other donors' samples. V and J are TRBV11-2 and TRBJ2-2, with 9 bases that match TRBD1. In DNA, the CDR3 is TGTGCCAGCGGGACCTTGGGACAGGGCACCGGGGAGCTGTTTTTT. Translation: CASGTLGQGTGELFF.